The 5 T cell receptor beta chains in this list originate from one sample, sequenced in a study of cytotoxic CD8 clonotypes in ibrutinib-treated CLL. TCRdb's table, derived via immunoSEQ multiplex PCR, lists solely in-frame clones and lacks some. The data show around 150,000 clones, 80% seen once. The specimen was PBMCs, collected after 36 months of ibrutinib treatment. These receptors were obtained from a human donor with chronic lymphocytic leukemia.

The chain is built from TRBV10-3 and TRBJ2-7; D remains ambiguous. The CDR3 totals 13 residues. Trimming stripped 9 bases from V and 4 bases from J, with 16 bases between. Germline V lookup: CDR1 ENHRY, CDR2 SYGVKD. DNA for the CDR3: TGTGCCATTAAGGGTACGGGCGCTTACGAGCAGTACTTC. Amino acid sequence: CAIKGTGAYEQYF.

V usage is TRBV4-1 and J usage is TRBJ2-7, with TRBD1 as a possible D gene (5 bases). The CDR3 has 13 residues. Trimming shortened V by 4 bases and J by 2 bases, and 9 bases separated the two germline ends. In germline, CDR1 is MGHRA, CDR2 YSYEKL. The CDR3 region has the DNA TGCGCCAGCAGCCTCCAGGGCACCTACGAGCAGTACTTC. Its protein product is CASSLQGTYEQYF.

The chain employs TRBV6-5 and TRBJ2-3; possibly TRBD1 for D (7 bases). In germline, CDR1 is MNHEY, CDR2 SVGAGI. Between the trimmed V and J ends, which lost 7 bases and 3 bases, there was a span of 17 bases. This CDR3 is built from 15 residues. DNA of the CDR3: TGTGCCAGCAAACTACAGGGGACTGCGACAGATACGCAGTATTTT. Translated, it gives CASKLQGTATDTQYF.

The chain joins TRBV6-5 to TRBJ2-5; 10 nucleotides match TRBD2. The CDR3 is made up of 16 amino acids. Germline V gene lookup returns CDR1 MNHEY and CDR2 SVGAGI. V dropped 2 bases and J dropped 2; count of bases not matched to a gene: 5. In DNA, the CDR3 is TGTGCCAGCAGTTACGGAACGGGACTAGCGCAAGAGACCCAGTACTTC. Its protein is CASSYGTGLAQETQYF.

In this sample, this clone turned up once. This rearrangement joins TRBV4-1 to TRBJ2-7, with 7 positions matching TRBD1. Losses at the gene ends were 6 bases for V and 2 bases for J; bases not matched to a gene: 4. The germline V gene encodes CDR1 MGHRA and CDR2 YSYEKL. The CDR3 runs 13 residues. The CDR3 sequence: CASRDTGAYEQYF. The DNA for the CDR3 is TGCGCCAGCAGAGACACAGGGGCCTACGAGCAGTACTTC.